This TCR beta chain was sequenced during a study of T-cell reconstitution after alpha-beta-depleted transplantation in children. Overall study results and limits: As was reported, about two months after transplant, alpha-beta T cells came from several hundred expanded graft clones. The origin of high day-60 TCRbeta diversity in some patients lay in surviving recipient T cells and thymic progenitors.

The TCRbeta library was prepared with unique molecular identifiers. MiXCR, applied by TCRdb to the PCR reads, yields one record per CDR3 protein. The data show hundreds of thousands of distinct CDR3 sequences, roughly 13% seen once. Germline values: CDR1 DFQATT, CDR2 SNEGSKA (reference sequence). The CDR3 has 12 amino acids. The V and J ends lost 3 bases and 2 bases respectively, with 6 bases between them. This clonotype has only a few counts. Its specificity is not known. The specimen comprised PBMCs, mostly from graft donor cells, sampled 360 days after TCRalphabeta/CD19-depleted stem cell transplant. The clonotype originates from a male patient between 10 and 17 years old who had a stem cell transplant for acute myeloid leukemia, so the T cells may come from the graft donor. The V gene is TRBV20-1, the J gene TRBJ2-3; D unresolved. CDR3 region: CSASWFTDTQYF. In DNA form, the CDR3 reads TGCAGTGCTAGTTGGTTCACAGATACGCAGTATTTT.